The rows below give T cell receptor beta chains drawn from one sample of a study of long-term antiretroviral therapy in people with HIV. Clones were sequenced by immunoSEQ multiplex PCR, and TCRdb holds only the in-frame ones, with some missing. The sample has some 28,000 clones, over 90% seen once. The sample in question was unsorted PBMCs, obtained 5.3 years after starting antiretroviral therapy. Every receptor here comes from a man in his forties or fifties with HIV. CDR3s include the opening cysteine and the closing phenylalanine or tryptophan. D genes are given only for firm matches.

V	D	J	CDR3	DNA
TRBV6-6	TRBD2	TRBJ2-7	CASSPGTSGSYEQYF	TGTGCCAGCAGTCCCGGGACTAGCGGCTCCTACGAGCAGTACTTC
TRBV6-5	TRBD1	TRBJ2-7	CASSSGQGAWEQYF	TGTGCCAGCAGTTCGGGACAGGGGGCATGGGAGCAGTACTTC
TRBV27	TRBD1	TRBJ2-7	CASSPGQGGYEQYF	TGTGCCAGCAGCCCGGGACAGGGAGGCTACGAGCAGTACTTC
TRBV7-6	TRBD1	TRBJ2-3	CASSATGGWGDTQYF	TGTGCCAGCAGCGCTACAGGGGGCTGGGGAGATACGCAGTATTTT
TRBV11-2	-	TRBJ1-3	CASSNSFRGDRSHTIYF	TGTGCCAGCAGCAACAGCTTTAGGGGTGACAGGTCGCACACCATATATTTT
TRBV29-1	-	TRBJ2-7	CSVDSAYEQYF	TGCAGCGTCGACAGTGCCTACGAGCAGTACTTC
TRBV28	TRBD1	TRBJ1-5	CASTVGGQGASNQPQHF	TGTGCCAGCACCGTTGGGGGCCAGGGGGCCAGCAATCAGCCCCAGCATTTT
TRBV11-2	-	TRBJ2-3	CASSVTRGGHTQYF	TGTGCCAGCAGCGTGACTCGCGGAGGGCATACGCAGTATTTT
TRBV7-6	-	TRBJ1-3	CASSPTHHRVRENTIYF	TGTGCCAGCAGCCCAACCCACCACAGGGTGAGGGAAAACACCATATATTTT
TRBV11-3	TRBD2	TRBJ2-7	CASSLGGGAISYEQYF	TGTGCCAGCAGCTTAGGCGGGGGGGCCATCTCCTACGAGCAGTACTTC
TRBV10-2	-	TRBJ1-5	CASSVQGNQPQHF	TGCGCCAGCAGTGTACAGGGCAATCAGCCCCAGCATTTT